The entry below describes one T cell receptor (beta chain). This record comes from a study of cytomegalovirus exposure and HLA in healthy donors. Germline CDR1 reads SGHAT; CDR2 reads FQNNGV. CDR3 length equals 14 residues. The V segment lost 5 bases and the J segment 3 bases; nucleotides outside the gene matches: 5. Primers: 60 Vbeta forward and 13 Jbeta reverse. Libraries were prepared by immunoSEQ multiplex PCR; TCRdb keeps only in-frame clonotypes and omits some of them. This sample carries roughly 140,000 clones, under 75% of them seen once, and the ten largest clones take around 7.1%. The sequence was obtained from a woman aged 55 to 70 in good health and CMV-seropositive. The chain employs TRBV11-2 and TRBJ2-7, with 9 bases aligning to TRBD1. Sample: PBMCs. This chain's CDR3 is CASSPDRGNYEQYF. CDR3 bases: TGTGCCAGCAGCCCTGACAGGGGGAACTACGAGCAGTACTTC.